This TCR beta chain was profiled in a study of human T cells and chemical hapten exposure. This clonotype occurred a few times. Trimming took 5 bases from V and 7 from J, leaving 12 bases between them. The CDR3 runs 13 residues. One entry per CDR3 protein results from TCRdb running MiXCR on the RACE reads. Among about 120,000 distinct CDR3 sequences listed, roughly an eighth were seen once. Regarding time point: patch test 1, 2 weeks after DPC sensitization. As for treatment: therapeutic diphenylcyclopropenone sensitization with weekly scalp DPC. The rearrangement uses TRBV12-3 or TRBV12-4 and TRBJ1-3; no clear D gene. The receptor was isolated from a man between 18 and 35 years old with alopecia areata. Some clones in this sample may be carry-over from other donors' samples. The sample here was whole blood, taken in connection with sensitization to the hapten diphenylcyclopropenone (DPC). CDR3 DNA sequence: TGTGCCAGCAGTCCCGCCAAGAGCAACACCATATATTTT. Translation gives CASSPAKSNTIYF.